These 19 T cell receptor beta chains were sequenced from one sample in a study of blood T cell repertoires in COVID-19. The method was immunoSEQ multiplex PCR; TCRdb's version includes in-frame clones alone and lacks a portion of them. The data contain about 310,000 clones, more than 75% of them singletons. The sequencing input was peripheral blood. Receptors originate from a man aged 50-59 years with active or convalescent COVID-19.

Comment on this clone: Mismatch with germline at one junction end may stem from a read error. In DNA, the CDR3 is TGTGCCAGTAGTCTAGACAGGGGGCGAAACTATGGCTACACCTTC. Protein product: CASSLDRGRNYGYTF. This chain uses TRBV19 with TRBJ1-2; 10 bases match TRBD1. There are 15 residues in the CDR3. Germline CDR1 is LNHDA and CDR2 is SQIVND (reference sequence).

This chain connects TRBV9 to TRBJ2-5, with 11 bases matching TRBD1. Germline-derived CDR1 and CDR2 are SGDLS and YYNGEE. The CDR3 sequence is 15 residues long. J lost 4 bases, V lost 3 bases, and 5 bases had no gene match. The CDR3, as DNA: TGTGCCAGCAGCGACAGGACAGGGGGCGGAGAGACCCAGTACTTC. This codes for CASSDRTGGGETQYF.

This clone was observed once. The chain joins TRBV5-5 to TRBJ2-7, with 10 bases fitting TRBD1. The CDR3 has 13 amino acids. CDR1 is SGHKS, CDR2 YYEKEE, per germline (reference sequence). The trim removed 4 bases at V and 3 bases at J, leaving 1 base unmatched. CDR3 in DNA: TGTGCCAGCAGCCGGGACAGGGGCTACGAGCAGTACTTC. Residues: CASSRDRGYEQYF. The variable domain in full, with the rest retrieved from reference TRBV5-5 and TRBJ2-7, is DAGVTQSPTHLIKTRGQQVTLRCSPISGHKSVSWYQQVLGQGPQFIFQYYEKEERGRGNFPDRFSARQFPNYSSELNVNALLLGDSALYLCASSRDRGYEQYFGPGTRLTVT.

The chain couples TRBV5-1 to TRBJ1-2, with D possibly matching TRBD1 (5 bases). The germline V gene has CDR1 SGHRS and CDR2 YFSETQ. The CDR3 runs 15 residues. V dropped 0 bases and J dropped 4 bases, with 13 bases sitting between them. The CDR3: CASSLASGGSYGYTF. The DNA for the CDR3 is TGCGCCAGCAGCTTGGCCAGCGGGGGATCCTATGGCTACACCTTC.

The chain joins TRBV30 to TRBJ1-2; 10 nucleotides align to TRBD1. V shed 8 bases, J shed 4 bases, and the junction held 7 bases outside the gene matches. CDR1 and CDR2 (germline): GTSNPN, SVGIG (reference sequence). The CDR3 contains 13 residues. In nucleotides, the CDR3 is TGTGCCGCAAGACAGGGGGCGGGCTATGGCTACACCTTC. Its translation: CAARQGAGYGYTF.

CDR3 coding DNA: TGTGCCAGCAGCTGGACAGTCCCCTCTGGGGCCAACGTCCTGACTTTC. Translation: CASSWTVPSGANVLTF. The rearrangement joins TRBV2 to TRBJ2-6, with TRBD1 as a possible D gene (6 bases). Germline values: CDR1 SNHLY, CDR2 FYNNEI. Trimming took 6 bases from V and 0 from J, leaving 12 bases between them. The CDR3 has 16 amino acids.

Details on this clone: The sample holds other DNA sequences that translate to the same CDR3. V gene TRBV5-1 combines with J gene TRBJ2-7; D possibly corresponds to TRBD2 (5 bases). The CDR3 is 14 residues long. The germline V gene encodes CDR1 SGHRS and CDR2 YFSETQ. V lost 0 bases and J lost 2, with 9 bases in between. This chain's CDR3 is CASSLGTGTYEQYF. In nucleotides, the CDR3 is TGCGCCAGCAGCTTGGGGACGGGGACCTACGAGCAGTACTTC.

For the CDR3, the DNA is TGCGCCAGCAGCCAAGATACAGGGTTGTATGGCTACACCTTC. Residues: CASSQDTGLYGYTF. The chain couples TRBV4-1 to TRBJ1-2, with D possibly matching TRBD1 (6 bases). CDR1 MGHRA and CDR2 YSYEKL come from the germline V gene. CDR3 length equals 14 residues. The V end lost 0 bases, the J end lost 5 bases, and 10 bases lay between the germline ends.

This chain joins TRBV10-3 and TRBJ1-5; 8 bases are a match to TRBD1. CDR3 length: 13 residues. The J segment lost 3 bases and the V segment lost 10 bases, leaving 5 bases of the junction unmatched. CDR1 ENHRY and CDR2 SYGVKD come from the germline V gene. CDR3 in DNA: TGTGCCACCAGGGGGCAGATCAATCAGCCCCAGCATTTT. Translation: CATRGQINQPQHF.

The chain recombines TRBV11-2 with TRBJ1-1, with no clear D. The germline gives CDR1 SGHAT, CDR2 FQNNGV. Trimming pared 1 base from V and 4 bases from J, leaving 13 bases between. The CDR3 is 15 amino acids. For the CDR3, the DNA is TGTGCCAGCAGCTTAGCTCCAGGCCTCGCCACTGAAGCTTTCTTT. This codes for CASSLAPGLATEAFF. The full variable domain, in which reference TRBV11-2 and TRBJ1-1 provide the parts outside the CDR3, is EAGVAQSPRYKIIEKRQSVAFWCNPISGHATLYWYQQILGQGPKLLIQFQNNGVVDDSQLPKDRFSAERLKGVDSTLKIQPAKLEDSAVYLCASSLAPGLATEAFFGQGTRLTVV.

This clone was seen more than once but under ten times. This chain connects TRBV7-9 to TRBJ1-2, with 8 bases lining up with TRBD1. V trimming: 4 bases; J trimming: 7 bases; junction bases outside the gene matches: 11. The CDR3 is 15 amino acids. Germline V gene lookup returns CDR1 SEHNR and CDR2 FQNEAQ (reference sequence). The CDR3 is CASSSFPGQGGGYTF. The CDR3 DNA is TGTGCCAGCAGCTCTTTTCCCGGACAGGGAGGTGGCTACACCTTC.

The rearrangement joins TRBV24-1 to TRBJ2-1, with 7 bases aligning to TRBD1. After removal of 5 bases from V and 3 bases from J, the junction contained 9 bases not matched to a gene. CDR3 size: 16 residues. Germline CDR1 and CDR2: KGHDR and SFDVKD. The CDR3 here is CATSVGAGGDYNEQFF. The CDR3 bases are TGTGCCACCAGTGTGGGTGCAGGGGGAGACTACAATGAGCAGTTCTTC.

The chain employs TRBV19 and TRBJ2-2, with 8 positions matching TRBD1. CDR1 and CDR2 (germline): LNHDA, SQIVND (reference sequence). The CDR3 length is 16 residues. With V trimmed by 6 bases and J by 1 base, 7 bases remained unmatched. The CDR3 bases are TGTGCCAGTAGCACCTGGGGGACAGGGAACACCGGGGAGCTGTTTTTT. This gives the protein CASSTWGTGNTGELFF.

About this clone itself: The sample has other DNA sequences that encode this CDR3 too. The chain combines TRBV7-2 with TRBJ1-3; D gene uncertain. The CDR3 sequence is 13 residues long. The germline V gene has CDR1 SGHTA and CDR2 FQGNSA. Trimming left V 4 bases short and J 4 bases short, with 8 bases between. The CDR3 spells CASSSGWGNTIYF. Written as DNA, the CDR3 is TGTGCCAGCAGCTCGGGGTGGGGAAACACCATATATTTT.

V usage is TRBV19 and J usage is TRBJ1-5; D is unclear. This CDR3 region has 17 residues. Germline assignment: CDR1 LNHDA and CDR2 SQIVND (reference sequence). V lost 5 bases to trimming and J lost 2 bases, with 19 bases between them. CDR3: CASSSRRRGVGNQPQHF. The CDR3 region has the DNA TGTGCCAGTAGTTCCCGCCGCCGGGGAGTGGGCAATCAGCCCCAGCATTTT.

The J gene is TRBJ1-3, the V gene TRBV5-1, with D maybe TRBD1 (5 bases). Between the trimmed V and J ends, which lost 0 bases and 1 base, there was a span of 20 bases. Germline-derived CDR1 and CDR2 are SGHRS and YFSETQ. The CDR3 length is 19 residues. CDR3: CASSLGPVSGGLSGNTIYF. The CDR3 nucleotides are TGCGCCAGCAGCTTGGGTCCAGTATCGGGGGGTCTTTCTGGAAACACCATATATTTT.

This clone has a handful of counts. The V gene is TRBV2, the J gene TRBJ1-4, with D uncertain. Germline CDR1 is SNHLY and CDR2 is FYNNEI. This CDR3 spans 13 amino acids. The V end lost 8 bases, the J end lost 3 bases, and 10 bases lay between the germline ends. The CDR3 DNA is TGTGCCAGCCGGGCTAGCCCTAATGAAAAACTGTTTTTT. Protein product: CASRASPNEKLFF. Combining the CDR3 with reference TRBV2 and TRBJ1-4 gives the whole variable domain EPEVTQTPSHQVTQMGQEVILRCVPISNHLYFYWYRQILGQKVEFLVSFYNNEISEKSEIFDDQFSVERPDGSNFTLKIRSTKLEDSAMYFCASRASPNEKLFFGSGTQLSVL.

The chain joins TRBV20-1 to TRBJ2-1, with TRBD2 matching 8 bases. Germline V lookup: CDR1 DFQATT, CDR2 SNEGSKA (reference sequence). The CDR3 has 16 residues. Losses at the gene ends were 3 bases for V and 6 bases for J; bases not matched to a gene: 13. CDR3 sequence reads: CSASLTSGGLSNEQFF. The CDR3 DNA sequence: TGCAGTGCTAGTCTAACCTCGGGGGGGCTGTCCAATGAGCAGTTCTTC.

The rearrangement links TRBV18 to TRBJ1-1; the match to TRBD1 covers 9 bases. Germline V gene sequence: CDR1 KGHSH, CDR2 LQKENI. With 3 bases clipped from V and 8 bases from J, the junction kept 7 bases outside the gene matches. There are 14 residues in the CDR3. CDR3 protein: CASSPFTGQGEAFF. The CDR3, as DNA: TGTGCCAGCTCACCGTTCACGGGACAGGGCGAAGCTTTCTTT.